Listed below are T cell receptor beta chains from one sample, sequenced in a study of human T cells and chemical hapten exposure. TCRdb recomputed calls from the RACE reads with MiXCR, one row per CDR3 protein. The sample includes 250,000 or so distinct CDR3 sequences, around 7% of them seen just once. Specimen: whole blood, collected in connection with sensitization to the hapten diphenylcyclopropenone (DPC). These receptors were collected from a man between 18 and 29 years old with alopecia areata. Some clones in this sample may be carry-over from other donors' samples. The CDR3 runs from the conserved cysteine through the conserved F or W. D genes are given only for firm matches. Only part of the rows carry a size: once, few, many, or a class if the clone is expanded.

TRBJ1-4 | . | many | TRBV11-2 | CASSLSGPQEKLFF | TGTGCCAGCAGCTTGTCAGGACCGCAAGAAAAACTGTTTTTT
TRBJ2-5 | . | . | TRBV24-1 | CATSDLAFDTETQYF | TGTGCCACCAGTGATTTGGCTTTTGATACAGAGACCCAGTACTTC
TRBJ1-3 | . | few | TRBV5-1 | CASRSSTGGTGNTIYF | TGCGCCAGCAGATCATCTACAGGCGGTACTGGAAACACCATATATTTT
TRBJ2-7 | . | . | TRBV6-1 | CASSEPRSYEQYF | TGTGCCAGCAGTGAACCAAGGAGCTACGAGCAGTACTTC
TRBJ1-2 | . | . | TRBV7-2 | CASSLTYRETNYGYTF | TGTGCCAGCAGCTTAACCTACCGGGAGACTAACTATGGCTACACCTTC
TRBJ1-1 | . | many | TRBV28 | CASRLGGEDTEAFF | TGTGCCAGCAGGCTGGGGGGCGAGGACACTGAAGCTTTCTTT
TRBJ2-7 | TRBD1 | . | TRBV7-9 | CASSPWHRDRGFYEQYF | TGTGCCAGCAGCCCTTGGCACCGGGACAGGGGGTTCTACGAGCAGTACTTC
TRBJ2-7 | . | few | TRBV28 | CASSFTDSYEQYF | TGTGCCAGCAGTTTTACAGACTCCTACGAGCAGTACTTC
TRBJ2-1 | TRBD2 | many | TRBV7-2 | CASSPTSGVFF | TGTGCCAGCAGCCCCACTAGCGGGGTGTTCTTC
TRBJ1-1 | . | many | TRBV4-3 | CASSQEFGRTEAFF | TGCGCCAGCAGCCAAGAATTCGGGAGGACTGAAGCTTTCTTT
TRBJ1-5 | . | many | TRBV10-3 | CAISEWRGRNQPQHF | TGTGCCATCAGTGAGTGGAGGGGACGGAATCAGCCCCAGCATTTT